Given below is one T cell receptor beta chain in context. Measured with immunoSEQ multiplex PCR; TCRdb has only the in-frame clones, and not every one. The repertoire has approximately 100,000 clones, 80% to 90% of them found once; the top ten carry about 10%. This sample was taken from a study of blood T cell repertoires in COVID-19. The sample comprised peripheral blood. This clonotype originated in a human donor in a cohort sampled during active COVID-19.

CDR3 coding DNA: TGTGCCAGCAGCTATAGACAGGGCATGAACACTGAAGCTTTCTTT. Translated, it gives CASSYRQGMNTEAFF. The J gene is TRBJ1-1, the V gene TRBV7-9; 7 nucleotides align to TRBD1. The CDR3 contains 15 residues. V shed 4 bases and J 0 bases; nucleotides not matched to a gene: 5. Germline V CDR1 and CDR2: SEHNR, FQNEAQ (reference sequence).